These T cell receptor beta chains were read from a single sample in a study of OX40 agonist ivuxolimab in advanced cancers. The method was immunoSEQ multiplex PCR; TCRdb's version includes in-frame clones alone and lacks a portion of them. The sample carries around 80,000 clones, about 84% recorded once. The material was CD4+ or CD8+ T cells sorted from blood, obtained in a trial of the OX40 agonist ivuxolimab. Every receptor here comes from an adult with an advanced solid tumor such as melanoma, head and neck, liver or kidney cancer. CDR3s include the opening cysteine and the closing phenylalanine or tryptophan. D genes are given only for firm matches. Rows may omit the clone size; those that give it use once, few, many or a size class.

.	once	TRBV5-1	TRBJ1-3	TGCGCCAGCAAGGGTCCACTCTCTGGAAACACCATATATTTT	CASKGPLSGNTIYF
TRBD2	.	TRBV9	TRBJ2-7	TGTGCCAGCAGCTCGGTAGCGGGAGGGCCTGACGAGCAGTACTTC	CASSSVAGGPDEQYF
.	.	TRBV5-1	TRBJ1-2	TGCGCCAGCAGCTTCGGACCACAGGAGTCACTCTATGGCTACACCTTC	CASSFGPQESLYGYTF
.	once	TRBV7-8	TRBJ1-2	TGTGCCAGCAGCTCCTTCGCGGGGGCTGGCTACACCTTC	CASSSFAGAGYTF
.	.	TRBV7-2	TRBJ2-2	TGTGCCAGCAGACCGGCACGGAACACCGGGGAGCTGTTTTTT	CASRPARNTGELFF
.	.	TRBV29-1	TRBJ1-5	TGCAGCGTTGGGGACCGCAATCAGCCCCAGCATTTT	CSVGDRNQPQHF
.	.	TRBV19	TRBJ1-5	TGTGCCAGTCGGGCCCCACCAGGGAACGGCAATCAGCCCCAGCATTTT	CASRAPPGNGNQPQHF
.	.	TRBV6-1	TRBJ1-2	TGTGCCAGCAGTCTTCAGACAGACGCGACGGGTGGCTACACCTTC	CASSLQTDATGGYTF
TRBD1	once	TRBV6-5	TRBJ2-4	TGTGCCAGCAGTTACTCGGGACAGGGAAAGGGACAGTACTTC	CASSYSGQGKGQYF
.	few	TRBV2	TRBJ1-1	TGTGCCAGCAGTGCTGAGGGCCGGAACACTGAAGCTTTCTTT	CASSAEGRNTEAFF
.	.	TRBV28	TRBJ2-1	TGTGCCAGCAGTTCGTACTTGGATGAGCAGTTCTTC	CASSSYLDEQFF
.	.	TRBV5-4	TRBJ1-2	TGTGCCAGCAGCTTTTCGACCTTGGATGGCTACACCTTC	CASSFSTLDGYTF
.	.	TRBV18	TRBJ1-2	TGTGCCAGCTCACCACGACTGTCTAACTATGGCTACACCTTC	CASSPRLSNYGYTF
TRBD2	.	TRBV29-1	TRBJ2-3	TGCAGCGTTGAGGGCGGGGGGGTAGATACGCAGTATTTT	CSVEGGGVDTQYF
TRBD1	.	TRBV5-6	TRBJ2-3	TGTGCCAGCAGACAACAGGGGGCAGATACGCAGTATTTT	CASRQQGADTQYF
.	.	TRBV5-6	TRBJ2-2	TGTGCCAGCAGCCGTTCCAGGGGCAGTACCGGGGAGCTGTTTTTT	CASSRSRGSTGELFF
.	few	TRBV28	TRBJ2-6	TGTGCCAGCAGTTTATCCCTTCTCCTCGGGGCCAACGTCCTGACTTTC	CASSLSLLLGANVLTF
.	.	TRBV7-9	TRBJ2-7	TGTGCCAGCAGCTTAGAAGGAGTTTTGGGATACGAGCAGTACTTC	CASSLEGVLGYEQYF
.	.	TRBV2	TRBJ1-1	TGTGCCAGCAGCGCCTTCCTCTTAAGGAACACTGAAGCTTTCTTT	CASSAFLLRNTEAFF
.	.	TRBV19	TRBJ1-1	TGTGCCAGCGCCGGGACACGACGAGAGGGGAACACTGAAGCTTTCTTT	CASAGTRREGNTEAFF
TRBD1	.	TRBV7-8	TRBJ1-1	TGTGCCAGCAGCTTAGAAGGACAGGGGTTGAACACTGAAGCTTTCTTT	CASSLEGQGLNTEAFF
.	.	TRBV7-9	TRBJ2-7	TGTGCCAGCACTCATCTCGACGAGCAGTACTTC	CASTHLDEQYF
.	once	TRBV19	TRBJ1-5	TGTGCCAGTAGTATCATGGGCAATCAGCCCCAGCATTTT	CASSIMGNQPQHF
.	.	TRBV7-9	TRBJ2-5	TGTGCCAGCAGCCTACAGCTTAAAGAGACCCAGTACTTC	CASSLQLKETQYF
.	.	TRBV11-1	TRBJ2-1	TGTGCCAGCAGTAGACCAGGGTCAGGGGTCCTTGAGCAGTTCTTC	CASSRPGSGVLEQFF
TRBD2	.	TRBV18	TRBJ2-2	TGTGCCAGCTCACCACCGACGACTAGCGCGAACACCGGGGAGCTGTTTTTT	CASSPPTTSANTGELFF
.	.	TRBV6-1	TRBJ1-2	TGTGCCAGCACCAGAGGCCGGGGGTTCGACTATGGCTACACCTTC	CASTRGRGFDYGYTF
.	.	TRBV11-2	TRBJ1-1	TGTGCCAGCAGCTTAGCGGGGAAGGGGCAGACTGAAGCTTTCTTT	CASSLAGKGQTEAFF
TRBD1	.	TRBV18	TRBJ2-2	TGTGCCAGCTCACCAGGACAGGGTAGCACCGGGGAGCTGTTTTTT	CASSPGQGSTGELFF
.	.	TRBV2	TRBJ1-4	TGTGCCAGCAATGTGCGGGCTCGTACAACTAATGAAAAACTGTTTTTT	CASNVRARTTNEKLFF
.	once	TRBV6-1	TRBJ2-3	TGTGCCAGCAGGCTCATTAGCACAGATACGCAGTATTTT	CASRLISTDTQYF
.	.	TRBV5-1	TRBJ1-1	TGCGCCAGCAGCTTGGAAGGCAGAAACACTGAAGCTTTCTTT	CASSLEGRNTEAFF
TRBD2	.	TRBV11-3	TRBJ2-2	TGTGCCAGCAGCCAGGGACTAGCGGGGGGGCCCGGGGAGCTGTTTTTT	CASSQGLAGGPGELFF
TRBD1	.	TRBV6-5	TRBJ2-2	TGTGCCAGCCTCGTCCAAGGGGGCGCGCCCGGGGAGCTGTTTTTT	CASLVQGGAPGELFF
TRBD1	.	TRBV7-2	TRBJ2-1	TGTGCCAGCAGCTCGACAGGGTACGAAGTACATGAGCAGTTCTTC	CASSSTGYEVHEQFF
.	.	TRBV28	TRBJ2-1	TGTGCCAGCTACAGGGAAGGCCCCGGAGGGCAGTTCTTC	CASYREGPGGQFF
TRBD2	.	TRBV7-9	TRBJ2-3	TGTGCCAGCAGCTTGTCACTAGCGGGAGGGCCAGGTGATACGCAGTATTTT	CASSLSLAGGPGDTQYF
.	.	TRBV30	TRBJ2-1	TGTGCCTGGAGCCCTGGAGGGGGGCGTAGCTCCTACAATGAGCAGTTCTTC	CAWSPGGGRSSYNEQFF
.	.	TRBV4-1	TRBJ1-1	TGCGCCAGCAGCCCCCTGTGGGAAAGGAACACTGAAGCTTTCTTT	CASSPLWERNTEAFF
TRBD1	.	TRBV11-2	TRBJ1-1	TGTGCCAGCAGCTTATTGGGACAGGGGGACACTGAAGCTTTCTTT	CASSLLGQGDTEAFF
.	.	TRBV11-2	TRBJ2-7	TGTGCCAGCAGCCTGATCTACGAGCAGTACTTC	CASSLIYEQYF
.	.	TRBV28	TRBJ1-2	TGTGCCAGCAGTTTCTCGGGACTAAAGGGAGGCTACACCTTC	CASSFSGLKGGYTF
.	few	TRBV6-1	TRBJ1-4	TGTGCCAGCGGAAGACAGACTAATGAAAAACTGTTTTTT	CASGRQTNEKLFF
.	.	TRBV19	TRBJ1-4	TGTGCCAGTAGACCTGATAGGGAAAAACTGTTTTTT	CASRPDREKLFF
.	.	TRBV5-1	TRBJ1-2	TGCGCCAGCAGCCCCGATTGGATGAGTGGCTACACCTTC	CASSPDWMSGYTF
.	.	TRBV6-1	TRBJ1-2	TGTGCCAGCAGTGGAACAGGTTACTATGGCTACACCTTC	CASSGTGYYGYTF
TRBD1	.	TRBV10-2	TRBJ1-5	TGCGCCAGCAGCCCGGACAGGGCGGGTCAGCCCCAGCATTTT	CASSPDRAGQPQHF
.	.	TRBV6-5	TRBJ1-4	TGTGCCAGCAGTTACGGAAAGGAAAATGAAAAACTGTTTTTT	CASSYGKENEKLFF
.	.	TRBV11-2	TRBJ1-1	TGTGCCAGCAGTAAAAAAAGGGGGGCCTTTGAAGCTTTCTTT	CASSKKRGAFEAFF
.	.	TRBV7-3	TRBJ2-7	TGTGCCAGCAGCTTATCACCGGGGTTCGAGCAGTACTTC	CASSLSPGFEQYF
.	.	TRBV7-3	TRBJ2-2	TGTGCCAGCAGCCAGACGCCTAGACAGAACACCGGGGAGCTGTTTTTT	CASSQTPRQNTGELFF
.	once	TRBV6-5	TRBJ2-7	TGTGCCAGCAGTGCCGGGACACGGGAGCAGTACTTC	CASSAGTREQYF
TRBD1	.	TRBV5-1	TRBJ2-2	TGCGCCAGCACGCCCGGACAGGTCCCCGGGGAGCTGTTTTTT	CASTPGQVPGELFF